The present T cell receptor beta chain was sequenced within a study of cytomegalovirus exposure and HLA in healthy donors. Whole-study results and caveats: In vitro testing confirmed a few CMV-associated chains as specific for CMV antigens. Later genetic work tied a missense DCLRE1C variant to beta-chain V and J trimming.

PCR amplification relied on 60 Vbeta primers (plus 13 Jbeta primers). Clones were read by immunoSEQ multiplex PCR, and TCRdb kept only the in-frame ones, dropping some. The data show around 61,000 clones, with roughly 90% seen just once and more than 1.3% held by the top ten. Germline V CDR1 and CDR2: KGHSH, LQKENI. J was trimmed by 5 bases and V by 3 bases; bases with no gene match: 5. The CDR3 covers 15 residues. As for this clone: Its antigen remains unknown.

Sequencing was done on a sample of PBMCs. This sequence originates from a man aged 30 to 39 in good health and CMV-seropositive. This rearrangement joins TRBV18 to TRBJ1-4; 8 positions agree with TRBD1. The CDR3, as DNA: TGTGCCAGCTCACCTTCGGGACAGGAGAATGAAAAACTGTTTTTT. This translates into CASSPSGQENEKLFF.